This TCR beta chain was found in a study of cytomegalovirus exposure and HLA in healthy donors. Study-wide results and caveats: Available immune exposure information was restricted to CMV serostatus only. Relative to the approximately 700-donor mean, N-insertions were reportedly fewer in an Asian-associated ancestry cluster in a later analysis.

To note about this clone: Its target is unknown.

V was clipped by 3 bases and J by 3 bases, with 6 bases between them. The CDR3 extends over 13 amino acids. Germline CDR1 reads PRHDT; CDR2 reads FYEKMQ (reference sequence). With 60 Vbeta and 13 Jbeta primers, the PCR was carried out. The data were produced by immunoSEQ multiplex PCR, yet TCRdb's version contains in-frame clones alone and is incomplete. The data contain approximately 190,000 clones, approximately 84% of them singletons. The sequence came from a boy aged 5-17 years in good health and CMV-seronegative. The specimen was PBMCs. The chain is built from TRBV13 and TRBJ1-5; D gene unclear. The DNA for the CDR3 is TGTGCCAGCAGCTTCAGGTCCAATCAGCCCCAGCATTTT. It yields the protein CASSFRSNQPQHF. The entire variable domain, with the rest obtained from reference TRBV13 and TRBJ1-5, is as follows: AAGVIQSPRHLIKEKRETATLKCYPIPRHDTVYWYQQGPGQDPQFLISFYEKMQSDKGSIPDRFSAQQFSDYHSELNMSSLELGDSALYFCASSFRSNQPQHFGDGTRLSIL.